The 24 T cell receptor beta chains presented below share a single source sample, sequenced in a study of relationships among human T cell subsets. After negative selection with anti-CD4 multisort beads, CD8+ T cells were positively selected with anti-CD8 beads. Semiquantitative ARM-PCR amplified T cell receptor alpha and beta CDR3 regions from mRNA. ARM-PCR used tagged nested gene-specific primers, then communal superprimers for exponential amplification. One entry per CDR3 protein results from TCRdb running MiXCR on the multiplex PCR reads. The sample includes some 5,400 distinct CDR3 sequences, around 62% of them seen just once. The sample taken for sequencing was CD8+ T cells sorted from blood. These receptors were obtained from a middle-aged man in good health.

In this sample, this clonotype turned up a few times. The chain links TRBV28 to TRBJ2-1; tentative D call: TRBD1 (5 bases). Looked up from germline, CDR1 is MDHEN and CDR2 is SYDVKM. Trimming pared 10 bases from V and 3 bases from J, leaving 16 bases between. CDR3 length: 14 amino acids. Here the CDR3 reads CATRGLSDYNEQFF. The CDR3 region has the DNA TGTGCCACAAGGGGCCTTTCAGACTACAATGAGCAGTTCTTC.

The CDR3 nucleotides read TGTGCCACCAGCTCCAACCCGTTCCACGAGCAGTACTTC. Protein product: CATSSNPFHEQYF. The J gene is TRBJ2-7, the V gene TRBV27; no clear D. Deletions cut 10 bases from V and 5 bases from J, with 18 bases between. There are 13 residues in the CDR3. Germline assignment: CDR1 MNHEY and CDR2 SMNVEV (reference sequence).

This chain links TRBV28 with TRBJ1-5; D perhaps matches TRBD1 (6 bases). The length of the CDR3 is 15 residues. The germline V gene encodes CDR1 MDHEN and CDR2 SYDVKM. Trimming stripped 1 base from V and 3 bases from J, with 10 bases between. DNA for the CDR3: TGTGCCAGCAGTTTATACGACAGGTACAATCAGCCCCAGCATTTT. Amino acids: CASSLYDRYNQPQHF.

The V call is TRBV7-9, the J call TRBJ1-1; D is ambiguous. Trimming removed 6 bases from V and 1 base from J, with 9 bases in between. CDR1 and CDR2 from the germline V gene are SEHNR and FQNEAQ (reference sequence). CDR3 length equals 13 residues. CDR3 nucleotide sequence: TGTGCCAGCAGACTAGTCCGGAACACTGAAGCTTTCTTT. Translating gives CASRLVRNTEAFF.

In this sample, this clonotype turned up a few times. The chain joins TRBV13 to TRBJ2-3; 16 positions agree with TRBD2. The CDR3 sequence is 17 residues long. Germline values: CDR1 PRHDT, CDR2 FYEKMQ (reference sequence). J gave up 2 bases and V 5 bases, and 4 bases lay outside the gene matches. DNA for the CDR3: TGTGCCAGCAGCGCGGGACTAGCGGGAGGGACCACAGATACGCAGTATTTT. Its translation: CASSAGLAGGTTDTQYF.

This clonotype showed up just a few times. This sequence joins TRBV19 and TRBJ1-2, with a tentative D call TRBD1 (5 bases). The V and J ends lost 7 bases and 8 bases respectively, with 20 bases between them. This CDR3 region has 14 residues. Germline assignment: CDR1 LNHDA and CDR2 SQIVND (reference sequence). CDR3 sequence: CASTPRDGGYGYTF. The CDR3, as DNA: TGTGCCAGTACCCCCCGGGACGGTGGCTACGGCTACACCTTC.

J is TRBJ2-7 and V is TRBV29-1; 9 bases agree with TRBD1. Trimming removed 6 bases from V and 2 bases from J; junction bases left unmatched: 2. Germline lookup yields CDR1 SQVTM and CDR2 ANQGSEA. The CDR3 covers 12 residues. CDR3 DNA sequence: TGCAGCGTCTGGACAGGGGCCTACGAGCAGTACTTC. Translating gives CSVWTGAYEQYF.

V usage is TRBV11-3 and J usage is TRBJ2-1; 10 positions agree with TRBD1. The V gene end was trimmed by 5 bases and the J gene end by 5 bases; junction bases not matched to a gene: 9. The CDR3 consists of 16 residues. Per the germline V gene, CDR1 is SGHNT and CDR2 is YENEEA. CDR3 nucleotide sequence: TGTGCCAGCAGCCGACTAGGGACAGGGGTAAACAATGAGCAGTTCTTC. Translation gives CASSRLGTGVNNEQFF.

This clonotype was recorded a few times. The genes are TRBV7-2 and TRBJ2-3; TRBD2 is a possible D gene (6 bases). Germline CDR1 and CDR2: SGHTA and FQGNSA. The CDR3 is made up of 15 amino acids. V lost 1 base to trimming and J lost 0 bases, with 8 bases between them. This CDR3 reads CASSLGTTSTDTQYF. CDR3 nucleotide sequence: TGTGCCAGCAGCTTAGGGACTACTAGCACAGATACGCAGTATTTT.

The V gene is TRBV28, the J gene TRBJ2-1, with 8 bases that match TRBD2. The CDR3 is 15 residues long. Germline lookup yields CDR1 MDHEN and CDR2 SYDVKM. J lost 9 bases, V lost 5 bases, and 12 bases had no gene match. The CDR3 nucleotides read TGTGCCAGCAGTCAAGCGGGAGATTTAGTTGTTGAGCAGTTCTTC. As protein: CASSQAGDLVVEQFF.

V is TRBV27 and J is TRBJ2-1; D gene uncertain. The CDR3 runs to 13 residues. The ends were cut back, 3 bases at V and 5 bases at J, with 8 bases in the middle. The germline CDR1 and CDR2 sequences are MNHEY and SMNVEV (reference sequence). CDR3 nucleotide sequence: TGTGCCAGCAGTTTTCGGATGAACAATGAGCAGTTCTTC. Amino acids: CASSFRMNNEQFF.

This clonotype appeared a few times. The rearrangement joins TRBV11-2 to TRBJ2-5, with TRBD2 matching over 10 bases. J gave up 0 bases and V 5 bases, and 6 bases lay outside the gene matches. The CDR3 is 16 amino acids. Germline-derived CDR1 and CDR2 are SGHAT and FQNNGV. The CDR3: CASSPGTSVYQETQYF. CDR3 DNA: TGTGCCAGCAGCCCGGGGACTAGCGTTTACCAAGAGACCCAGTACTTC.

The chain links TRBV7-3 to TRBJ2-6; D call uncertain. The V gene's germline CDR1 is SGHTA and CDR2 FQGTGA. This CDR3 comprises 14 residues. The germline V and J ends were trimmed by 0 bases and 1 base, with 1 base remaining between them. CDR3 nucleotide sequence: TGTGCCAGCAGCTTAACTTCTGGGGCCAACGTCCTGACTTTC. Protein: CASSLTSGANVLTF.

A single count supports this clonotype. The chain uses TRBV12-3 or TRBV12-4 and TRBJ1-3; 7 bases line up with TRBD1. This CDR3 has 19 residues. J gave up 0 bases and V 7 bases, and 18 bases lay outside the gene matches. The CDR3 spells CASNPTAWDSDHSGNTIYF. Written as DNA, the CDR3 is TGTGCCAGCAACCCTACCGCTTGGGACAGCGATCACTCTGGAAACACCATATATTTT.

This clonotype was seen only a few times. V gene TRBV7-9 combines with J gene TRBJ2-1; TRBD2 aligns across 10 bases. V shed 2 bases and J 6 bases; nucleotides not matched to a gene: 4. The CDR3 runs to 15 residues. Germline CDR1 reads SEHNR; CDR2 reads FQNEAQ (reference sequence). The CDR3 DNA sequence: TGTGCCAGCAGCTTAACCCTAGCGGGAGCCAATGAGCAGTTCTTC. Its protein is CASSLTLAGANEQFF.

This clonotype was detected once. The chain employs TRBV7-9 and TRBJ1-1; no clear D gene. Germline V gene sequence: CDR1 SEHNR, CDR2 FQNEAQ (reference sequence). The CDR3 covers 13 residues. The V gene lost 0 bases and the J gene lost 1 base, with 3 bases spanning the gap. The CDR3, as DNA: TGTGCCAGCAGCTTAGCTGGGAACACTGAAGCTTTCTTT. Translated: CASSLAGNTEAFF.

The gene calls are TRBV10-2 and TRBJ1-5; D uncertain. This CDR3 region has 15 residues. Deletions cut 2 bases from V and 0 bases from J, with 8 bases between. CDR1 and CDR2 from the germline V gene are WSHSY and SAAADI. CDR3 sequence: CASSEVDVSNQPQHF. CDR3 bases: TGCGCCAGCAGTGAGGTGGACGTTAGCAATCAGCCCCAGCATTTT.

The V and J genes are TRBV6-4 and TRBJ2-1; TRBD2 aligns across 10 bases. V lost 4 bases to trimming and J lost 6 bases; unmatched junction nucleotides: 6. Germline CDR1 reads MRHNA; CDR2 reads SNTAGT. This CDR3 has 15 residues. This CDR3 is CASSVSSSGSNEQFF. CDR3 nucleotides: TGTGCCAGCAGTGTCAGTTCTAGCGGGAGCAATGAGCAGTTCTTC.

The chain couples TRBV5-1 to TRBJ2-1; TRBD2 might be the D (6 bases). Germline V gene sequence: CDR1 SGHRS, CDR2 YFSETQ. The CDR3 is 15 residues long. Trimming left V 0 bases short and J 7 bases short, with 14 bases between. In DNA form, the CDR3 reads TGCGCCAGCAGCTTGGAGGCGGGGAGTCCGAATGAGCAGTTCTTC. It translates to CASSLEAGSPNEQFF.

The chain uses TRBV28 and TRBJ2-7; 8 bases map to TRBD2. The CDR3 sequence is 15 residues long. Germline V gene data show CDR1 as MDHEN and CDR2 as SYDVKM. The V gene end was trimmed by 2 bases and the J gene end by 4 bases; junction bases not matched to a gene: 7. Written as DNA, the CDR3 is TGTGCCAGCAGTTTAGCGGGACTAGTGGCTTACGAGCAGTACTTC. Encoded protein: CASSLAGLVAYEQYF.

V and J are TRBV7-3 and TRBJ1-1, with D possibly being TRBD1 (6 bases). This CDR3 is built from 17 residues. The ends were cut back, 2 bases at V and 1 base at J, with 17 bases in the middle. CDR1 is SGHTA and CDR2 is FQGTGA in the germline V gene. The CDR3 region is CASSLLPLGGENTEAFF. In DNA form, the CDR3 reads TGTGCCAGCAGCTTATTACCACTTGGGGGCGAGAACACTGAAGCTTTCTTT.

This clonotype was picked up one time. The chain recombines TRBV11-2 with TRBJ2-7, with D unclear. From germline, CDR1 is SGHAT and CDR2 FQNNGV. The CDR3 loop spans 12 amino acids. V was clipped by 0 bases and J by 2 bases, with 2 bases between them. CDR3 nucleotide sequence: TGTGCCAGCAGCTTAGACCCCTACGAGCAGTACTTC. Protein product: CASSLDPYEQYF.

This clonotype occurred a few times. The chain joins TRBV27 to TRBJ1-6; possibly TRBD1 for D (6 bases). The CDR3 contains 14 residues. Deletions cut 2 bases from V and 10 bases from J, with 12 bases between. Germline CDR1 MNHEY, CDR2 SMNVEV (reference sequence). CDR3 sequence reads: CASSLGRGESPLHF. Written as DNA, the CDR3 is TGTGCCAGCAGTTTAGGGAGGGGGGAGTCACCCCTCCACTTT.

This clonotype has just a few counts. J is TRBJ2-1 and V is TRBV28; 11 nucleotides line up with TRBD2. Germline V lookup: CDR1 MDHEN, CDR2 SYDVKM. The CDR3 runs 16 residues. The junction had 5 bases not matched to a gene; V was cut back by 2 bases and J by 5 bases. The CDR3 nucleotides read TGTGCCAGCAGTTTACTAGCGGGGGGTCGGGACAATGAGCAGTTCTTC. Protein product: CASSLLAGGRDNEQFF. The full variable domain, rest sourced from reference TRBV28 and TRBJ2-1, is DVKVTQSSRYLVKRTGEKVFLECVQDMDHENMFWYRQDPGLGLRLIYFSYDVKMKEKGDIPEGYSVSREKKERFSLILESASTNQTSMYLCASSLLAGGRDNEQFFGPGTRLTVL.